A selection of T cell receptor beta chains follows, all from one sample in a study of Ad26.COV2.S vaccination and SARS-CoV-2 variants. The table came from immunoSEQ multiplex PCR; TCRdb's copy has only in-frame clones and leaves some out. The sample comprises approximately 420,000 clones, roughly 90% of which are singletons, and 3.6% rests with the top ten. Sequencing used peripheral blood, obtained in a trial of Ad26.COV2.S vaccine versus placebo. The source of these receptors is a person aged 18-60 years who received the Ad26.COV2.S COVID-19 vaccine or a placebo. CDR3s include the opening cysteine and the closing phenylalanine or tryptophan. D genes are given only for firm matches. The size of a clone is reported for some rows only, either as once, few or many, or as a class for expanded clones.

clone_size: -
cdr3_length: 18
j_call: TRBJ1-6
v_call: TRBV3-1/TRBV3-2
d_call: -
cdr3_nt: TGTGCCAGCAGCCCAACCCCTGGGACGCCGCCAGGGAATTCACCCCTCCACTTT
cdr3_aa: CASSPTPGTPPGNSPLHF

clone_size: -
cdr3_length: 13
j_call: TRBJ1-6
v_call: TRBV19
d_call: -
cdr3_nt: TGTGCCAGTACTTCGACGTATCAATCACCCCTCCACTTT
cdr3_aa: CASTSTYQSPLHF

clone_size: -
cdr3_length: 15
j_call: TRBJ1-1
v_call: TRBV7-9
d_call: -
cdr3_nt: TGTGCCAGCAGCTTTCCCCCGGCCATGAACACTGAAGCTTTCTTT
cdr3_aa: CASSFPPAMNTEAFF

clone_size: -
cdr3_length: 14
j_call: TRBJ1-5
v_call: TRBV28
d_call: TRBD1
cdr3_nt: TGTGCCAGCAGCGCAACAGGGGAAGCTCAGCCCCAGCATTTT
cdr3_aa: CASSATGEAQPQHF

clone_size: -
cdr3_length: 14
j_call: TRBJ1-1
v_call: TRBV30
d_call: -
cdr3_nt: TGTGCCTGGGGACCAGGGGTGGGGAACACTGAAGCTTTCTTT
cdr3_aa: CAWGPGVGNTEAFF

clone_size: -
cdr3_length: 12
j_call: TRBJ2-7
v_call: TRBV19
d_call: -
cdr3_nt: TGTGCCAGCTTGAGTTCCTCCTACGAGCAGTACTTC
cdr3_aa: CASLSSSYEQYF

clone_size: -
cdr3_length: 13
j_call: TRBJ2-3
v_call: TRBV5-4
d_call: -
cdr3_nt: TGTGCCAGCAGCTTGGTCAGCACAGATACGCAGTATTTT
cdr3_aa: CASSLVSTDTQYF

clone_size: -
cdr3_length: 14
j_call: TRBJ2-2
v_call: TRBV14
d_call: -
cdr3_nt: TGTGCCAGCTGCGCCGGGGCCCACACCGGGGAGCTGTTTTTT
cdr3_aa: CASCAGAHTGELFF

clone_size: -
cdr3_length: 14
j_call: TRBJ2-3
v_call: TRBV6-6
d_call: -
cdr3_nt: TGTGCCAGCAGTTACGGGCCGGGCACAGATACGCAGTATTTT
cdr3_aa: CASSYGPGTDTQYF

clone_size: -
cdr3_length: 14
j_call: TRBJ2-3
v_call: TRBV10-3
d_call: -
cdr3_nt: TGTGCCATCAGTGACGGAGGAGGCACAGATACGCAGTATTTT
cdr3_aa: CAISDGGGTDTQYF

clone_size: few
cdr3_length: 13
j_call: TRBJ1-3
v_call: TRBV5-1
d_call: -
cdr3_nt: TGCGCCAGCAGCTTTTCGGGTGGAAACACCATATATTTT
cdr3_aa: CASSFSGGNTIYF

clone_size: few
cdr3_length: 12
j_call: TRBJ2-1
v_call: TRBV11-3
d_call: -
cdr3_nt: TGTGCCAGCAGCCTAGGGGCCGATGAGCAGTTCTTC
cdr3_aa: CASSLGADEQFF

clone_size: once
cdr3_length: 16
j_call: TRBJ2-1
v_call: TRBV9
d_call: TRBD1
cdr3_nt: TGTGCCAGCAGCTCCCCCATGACAGGGATTTACAATGAGCAGTTCTTC
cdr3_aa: CASSSPMTGIYNEQFF

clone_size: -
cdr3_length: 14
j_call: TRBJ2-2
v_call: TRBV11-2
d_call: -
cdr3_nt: TGTGCCAGCAGCTTATATTCTCAGGGCGGGGAGCTGTTTTTT
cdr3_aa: CASSLYSQGGELFF

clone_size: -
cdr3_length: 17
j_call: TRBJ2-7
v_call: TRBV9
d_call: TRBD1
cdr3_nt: TGTGCCAGCAGCGTAGATCCCCTGTCGACAGGGTGGGGCGAGCAGTACTTC
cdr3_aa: CASSVDPLSTGWGEQYF

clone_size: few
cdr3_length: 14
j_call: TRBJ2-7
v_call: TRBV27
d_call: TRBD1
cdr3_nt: TGTGCCAGCAGTTGGACAGGGAGCTCCTACGAGCAGTACTTC
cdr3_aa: CASSWTGSSYEQYF

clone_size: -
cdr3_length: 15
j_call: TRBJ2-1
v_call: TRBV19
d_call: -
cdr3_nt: TGTGCCAGTAGTATGGGACTTGCGAGGTGGAATGAGCAGTTCTTC
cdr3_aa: CASSMGLARWNEQFF

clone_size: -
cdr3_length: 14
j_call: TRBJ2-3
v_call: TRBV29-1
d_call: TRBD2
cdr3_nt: TGCAGCGCCACCTTAGCGGGGACCACAGATACGCAGTATTTT
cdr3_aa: CSATLAGTTDTQYF

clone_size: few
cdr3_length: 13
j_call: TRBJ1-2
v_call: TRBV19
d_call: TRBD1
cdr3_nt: TGTGCCAGTAGTAGACAGGGAGACTATGGCTACACCTTC
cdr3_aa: CASSRQGDYGYTF

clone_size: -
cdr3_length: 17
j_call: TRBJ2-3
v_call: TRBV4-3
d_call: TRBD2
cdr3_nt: TGCGCCAGCAGCCAAGATCCACTAGCGGGGGCCAGGGATACGCAGTATTTT
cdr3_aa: CASSQDPLAGARDTQYF

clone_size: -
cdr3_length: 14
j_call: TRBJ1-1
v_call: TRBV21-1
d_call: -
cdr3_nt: TGTGCCAGCAGCCCGGGACAGCGAGAATTAGAAGCTTTCTTT
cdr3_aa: CASSPGQRELEAFF

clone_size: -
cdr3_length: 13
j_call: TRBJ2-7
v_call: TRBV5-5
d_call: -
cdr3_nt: TGTGCCAGCAGCCTAGGCGAGGGGAACGAGCAGTACTTC
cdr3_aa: CASSLGEGNEQYF

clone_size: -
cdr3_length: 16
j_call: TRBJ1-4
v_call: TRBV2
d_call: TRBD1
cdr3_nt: TGTGCCAGCAGCGAGACAGGGGGTGCTTATAATGAAAAACTGTTTTTT
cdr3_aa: CASSETGGAYNEKLFF

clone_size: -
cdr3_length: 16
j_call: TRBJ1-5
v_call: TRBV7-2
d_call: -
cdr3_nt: TGTGCCAGCAGCTACAGGGTGGGCAGGGATAGTCAGCCCCAGCATTTT
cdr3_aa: CASSYRVGRDSQPQHF

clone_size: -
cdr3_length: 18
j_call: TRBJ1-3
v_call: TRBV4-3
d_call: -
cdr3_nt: TGCGCCAGCAGCCAAGATCCCGGGCTCCCATCGGGAGGAAACACCATATATTTT
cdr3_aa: CASSQDPGLPSGGNTIYF

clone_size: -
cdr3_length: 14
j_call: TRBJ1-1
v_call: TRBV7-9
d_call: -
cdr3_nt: TGTGCCAGCAGCTTAGCGAAGGAGAACACTGAAGCTTTCTTT
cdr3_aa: CASSLAKENTEAFF